The 28 T cell receptor beta chains listed next were all sequenced from one sample in a study of technical replicates of blood from several donors. Here immunoSEQ multiplex PCR was the method, and the copy in TCRdb shows in-frame clones only, minus some. The data contain tens of thousands of clones, 92% of them singletons. Sample: T cells isolated from PBMCs. The origin of the receptors is a human donor in good health.

The V gene is TRBV2, the J gene TRBJ1-1; D gene ambiguous. There are 13 residues in the CDR3. Germline lookup yields CDR1 SNHLY and CDR2 FYNNEI. Trimming left V 6 bases short and J 8 bases short, with 16 bases between. CDR3 loop: CASSLEGSVEAFF. The CDR3 nucleotides are TGTGCCAGCAGCCTAGAGGGTTCGGTAGAAGCTTTCTTT.

This chain uses TRBV6-1 with TRBJ2-7; 7 positions agree with TRBD2. Germline assignment: CDR1 MNHNS and CDR2 SASEGT. V lost 6 bases to trimming and J lost 2 bases; unmatched junction nucleotides: 7. CDR3 length equals 14 residues. The CDR3 loop reads CASRSLASTYEQYF. The CDR3 DNA reads TGTGCCAGCAGATCACTAGCGTCTACCTACGAGCAGTACTTC.

The chain has TRBV6-5 and TRBJ1-2; a weak D match, TRBD1 (5 bases). Germline loops: CDR1 MNHEY, CDR2 SVGAGI. The CDR3 has 15 amino acids. With 3 bases removed from V and 3 bases from J, the gap between germline ends came to 14 bases. The CDR3 is CASSYRGSIYYGYTF. The CDR3 region has the DNA TGTGCCAGCAGTTATCGGGGGTCTATCTACTATGGCTACACCTTC.

This clone is a singleton in its sample. The V and J genes are TRBV6-6 and TRBJ1-5, with 7 bases matching TRBD1. Trimming at V came to 5 bases and at J to 7 bases, leaving 5 bases not matched to a gene. The CDR3 runs to 13 residues. Germline-derived CDR1 and CDR2 are MNHNY and SVGAGI (reference sequence). Written as DNA, the CDR3 is TGTGCCAGCAGTGGGACAGTGGAACAGCCCCAGCATTTT. This gives the protein CASSGTVEQPQHF.

This chain connects TRBV19 to TRBJ2-7; a possible D gene is TRBD1 (6 bases). Germline-derived CDR1 and CDR2 are LNHDA and SQIVND (reference sequence). Trimming shortened V by 5 bases and J by 2 bases, and 10 bases separated the two germline ends. The CDR3 extends over 13 amino acids. DNA for the CDR3: TGTGCCAGTAGTTCGACAGGAACCTACGAGCAGTACTTC. Its protein product is CASSSTGTYEQYF.

The rearrangement links TRBV6-1 to TRBJ2-1; 7 nucleotides line up with TRBD2. Germline-derived CDR1 and CDR2 are MNHNS and SASEGT. CDR3 length: 15 amino acids. J lost 6 bases, V lost 1 base, and 6 bases had no gene match. DNA of the CDR3: TGTGCCAGCAGTGAAGAGCCAGGGAGGGTCAATGAGCAGTTCTTC. It yields the protein CASSEEPGRVNEQFF.

The CDR3 loop is CASSPEDRGRVIQYF. The CDR3 bases are TGTGCCAGCTCACCAGAGGACAGGGGTCGGGTCATTCAGTACTTC. The V call is TRBV18, the J call TRBJ2-4; 9 bases line up with TRBD1. V lost 2 bases to trimming and J lost 9 bases; unmatched junction nucleotides: 8. Per the germline V gene, CDR1 is KGHSH and CDR2 is LQKENI. The CDR3 is made up of 15 amino acids.

The chain employs TRBV6-4 and TRBJ1-1; D ambiguous. CDR3 length: 14 amino acids. CDR1 and CDR2 (germline): MRHNA, SNTAGT. Trimming removed 7 bases from V and 4 bases from J, with 16 bases in between. CDR3 sequence (DNA): TGTGCCAGCATCTTTGGGCCGTTTTGCACTGAAGCTTTCTTT. Amino acids: CASIFGPFCTEAFF.

The gene calls are TRBV27 and TRBJ2-7, with 13 bases matching TRBD2. After removal of 6 bases from V and 3 bases from J, the junction contained 8 bases not matched to a gene. CDR3 length equals 16 residues. Germline assignment: CDR1 MNHEY and CDR2 SMNVEV (reference sequence). Here the CDR3 DNA reads TGTGCCAGCAGCCAACTAGCGGGAGGGAAGTACTACGAGCAGTACTTC. This sequence encodes CASSQLAGGKYYEQYF.

A single count supports this clone. The chain couples TRBV5-5 to TRBJ2-7; D not certain. The CDR3 contains 12 residues. Trimming removed 2 bases from V and 3 bases from J, with 6 bases in between. Germline lookup yields CDR1 SGHKS and CDR2 YYEKEE (reference sequence). In nucleotides, the CDR3 is TGTGCCAGCAGCTTTAAATTCTACGAGCAGTACTTC. This sequence encodes CASSFKFYEQYF. The full variable domain, completed using reference TRBV5-5 and TRBJ2-7, is DAGVTQSPTHLIKTRGQQVTLRCSPISGHKSVSWYQQVLGQGPQFIFQYYEKEERGRGNFPDRFSARQFPNYSSELNVNALLLGDSALYLCASSFKFYEQYFGPGTRLTVT.

The chain employs TRBV5-1 and TRBJ1-1; D may be TRBD1 (6 bases). The CDR3 is made up of 15 amino acids. Germline values: CDR1 SGHRS, CDR2 YFSETQ. The germline V and J ends were trimmed by 0 bases and 4 bases, with 13 bases remaining between them. The CDR3 nucleotides are TGCGCCAGCAGCTTGGTAGCGGGGGCCATCACTGAAGCTTTCTTT. It translates to CASSLVAGAITEAFF.

This chain joins TRBV10-3 and TRBJ2-1, with 10 bases lining up with TRBD2. Looked up from germline, CDR1 is ENHRY and CDR2 is SYGVKD. CDR3 length: 13 amino acids. V gave up 8 bases and J gave up 7 bases; unmatched junction bases: 5. CDR3 in amino acids: CAIRLAGVNEQFF. Written as DNA, the CDR3 is TGTGCCATCCGGCTAGCGGGAGTTAATGAGCAGTTCTTC.

The V and J genes are TRBV7-9 and TRBJ1-1; D uncertain. V was trimmed by 5 bases and J by 8 bases, leaving 24 bases between them. The CDR3 extends over 16 amino acids. The germline CDR1 and CDR2 sequences are SEHNR and FQNEAQ (reference sequence). CDR3 sequence reads: CASSPDREGSGWEAFF. For the CDR3, the DNA is TGTGCCAGCAGCCCAGATAGAGAGGGTTCAGGATGGGAAGCTTTCTTT.

This rearrangement joins TRBV7-2 to TRBJ2-7; no reliable D call. Trimming stripped 5 bases from V and 0 bases from J, with 11 bases between. This CDR3 has 14 residues. The germline V gene encodes CDR1 SGHTA and CDR2 FQGNSA. The chain's CDR3 is CASSPRHFSYEQYF. The CDR3 DNA sequence: TGTGCCAGCAGCCCCAGACACTTCTCCTACGAGCAGTACTTC.

This chain uses TRBV9 with TRBJ1-5; 7 positions match TRBD1. V was clipped by 3 bases and J by 6 bases; unmatched bases: 6. CDR3 length: 14 amino acids. The germline CDR1 and CDR2 sequences are SGDLS and YYNGEE. Here the CDR3 reads CASSGRQGGQPQHF. CDR3 DNA sequence: TGTGCCAGCAGCGGGCGACAGGGCGGTCAGCCCCAGCATTTT.

V gene TRBV10-3 combines with J gene TRBJ1-4; unclear D gene. Germline assignment: CDR1 ENHRY and CDR2 SYGVKD. This CDR3 spans 15 amino acids. V lost 0 bases, J lost 3 bases, and 8 bases lay in between. The CDR3 loop is CAISESRGANEKLFF. The CDR3 bases are TGTGCCATCAGTGAGTCACGAGGAGCTAATGAAAAACTGTTTTTT.

The chain recombines TRBV18 with TRBJ2-1; 8 bases agree with TRBD2. V was pared by 4 bases and J by 6 bases, with 14 bases of the junction left unmatched. Germline CDR1 is KGHSH and CDR2 is LQKENI. This CDR3 has 17 amino acids. CDR3 coding DNA: TGTGCCAGCTCACAGTCGGAATCTATAGCGGGGATCAATGAGCAGTTCTTC. It yields the protein CASSQSESIAGINEQFF.

A single count supports this clone. This chain uses TRBV7-2 with TRBJ2-7; maybe TRBD1 (6 bases). Deletions cut 2 bases from V and 5 bases from J, with 22 bases between. CDR3 length: 17 residues. CDR1 is SGHTA and CDR2 is FQGNSA in the germline V gene. The CDR3 is CASSLIVGPGVVHEQYF. The DNA of the CDR3 is TGTGCCAGCAGCTTAATCGTCGGGCCAGGGGTAGTCCACGAGCAGTACTTC.

The V and J genes are TRBV19 and TRBJ1-1; weak D call: TRBD1 (5 bases). Per germline, CDR1 LNHDA and CDR2 SQIVND (reference sequence). Trimming took off 5 bases at V and 1 base at J, with 17 bases between the two ends. The CDR3 runs 16 residues. Here the CDR3 DNA reads TGTGCCAGTAGTGAAGGGGTGGGATATTCGAACACTGAAGCTTTCTTT. Residues: CASSEGVGYSNTEAFF.

The V gene is TRBV10-1, the J gene TRBJ2-2, with 10 bases fitting TRBD1. The CDR3 is made up of 16 amino acids. J gave up 6 bases and V 8 bases, and 12 bases lay outside the gene matches. Germline V gives CDR1 WNHNN, CDR2 SYGVQD (reference sequence). The CDR3 loop reads CASVSHLGQGSGELFF. Written as DNA, the CDR3 is TGCGCCAGCGTCAGTCATCTGGGACAGGGGTCCGGGGAGCTGTTTTTT.

J is TRBJ2-1 and V is TRBV28; TRBD2 agrees at 8 bases. CDR1 MDHEN and CDR2 SYDVKM come from the germline V gene. V lost 7 bases and J lost 7; bases outside the gene matches: 12. The CDR3 runs 15 residues. The CDR3 loop is CASIGAGVILNEQFF. DNA for the CDR3: TGTGCCAGCATTGGAGCGGGAGTGATTTTAAATGAGCAGTTCTTC.

This clone was observed a handful of times. This sequence joins TRBV4-2 and TRBJ2-1; a possible D gene is TRBD2 (6 bases). The germline CDR1 and CDR2 sequences are LGHNA and YNFKEQ. There are 15 residues in the CDR3. V lost 0 bases and J lost 7, with 13 bases in between. The CDR3, as DNA: TGTGCCAGCAGCCAAGATCCGACTAGGGATAATGAGCAGTTCTTC. Translating gives CASSQDPTRDNEQFF.

The V gene is TRBV28, the J gene TRBJ1-2; 8 nucleotides align to TRBD1. Germline V lookup: CDR1 MDHEN, CDR2 SYDVKM. V lost 6 bases and J lost 6; bases outside the gene matches: 12. The CDR3 has 15 residues. The CDR3 spells CASRRPTGDGDGYTF. The CDR3 DNA sequence: TGTGCCAGCAGGAGACCGACAGGGGATGGGGATGGCTACACCTTC.

The V call is TRBV27, the J call TRBJ1-1, with unresolved D. The ends were cut back, 3 bases at V and 0 bases at J, with 5 bases in the middle. Germline lookup yields CDR1 MNHEY and CDR2 SMNVEV (reference sequence). The CDR3 is 13 amino acids. CDR3 sequence reads: CASSFQMNTEAFF. The CDR3 nucleotides read TGTGCCAGCAGTTTTCAGATGAACACTGAAGCTTTCTTT.

This chain links TRBV5-4 with TRBJ2-5; a weak D match, TRBD1 (6 bases). V was clipped by 4 bases and J by 0 bases, with 7 bases between them. The CDR3 length is 13 residues. CDR1 and CDR2 from the germline V gene are SGHNT and YYREEE (reference sequence). The CDR3 bases are TGTGCCAGCAGCAGGGACAACCAAGAGACCCAGTACTTC. It translates to CASSRDNQETQYF.

This clone was observed a few times. The chain links TRBV27 to TRBJ2-2; a possible D gene is TRBD1 (5 bases). Per the germline V gene, CDR1 is MNHEY and CDR2 is SMNVEV (reference sequence). V shed 5 bases and J shed 9 bases, with 13 bases lying between them. The CDR3 has 13 residues. CDR3 in amino acids: CASSMPQGWELFF. The CDR3 DNA is TGTGCCAGCAGTATGCCTCAGGGATGGGAGCTGTTTTTT.

This chain connects TRBV11-2 to TRBJ2-7, with a possible D match to TRBD2 (5 bases). The CDR3 has 16 amino acids. Germline V lookup: CDR1 SGHAT, CDR2 FQNNGV. V gave up 3 bases and J gave up 0 bases, with 15 bases separating them. The CDR3: CASSFSGAENSYEQYF. CDR3 bases: TGTGCCAGCAGCTTTTCTGGAGCGGAGAACTCCTACGAGCAGTACTTC.

The chain combines TRBV7-9 with TRBJ2-2; TRBD2 aligns across 14 bases. CDR1 and CDR2 (germline): SEHNR, FQNEAQ (reference sequence). Losses at the gene ends were 6 bases for V and 9 bases for J; bases not matched to a gene: 6. This CDR3 contains 15 residues. This CDR3 reads CASRPGLAGARELFF. The DNA for the CDR3 is TGTGCCAGCAGGCCGGGACTAGCGGGAGCCCGGGAGCTGTTTTTT.